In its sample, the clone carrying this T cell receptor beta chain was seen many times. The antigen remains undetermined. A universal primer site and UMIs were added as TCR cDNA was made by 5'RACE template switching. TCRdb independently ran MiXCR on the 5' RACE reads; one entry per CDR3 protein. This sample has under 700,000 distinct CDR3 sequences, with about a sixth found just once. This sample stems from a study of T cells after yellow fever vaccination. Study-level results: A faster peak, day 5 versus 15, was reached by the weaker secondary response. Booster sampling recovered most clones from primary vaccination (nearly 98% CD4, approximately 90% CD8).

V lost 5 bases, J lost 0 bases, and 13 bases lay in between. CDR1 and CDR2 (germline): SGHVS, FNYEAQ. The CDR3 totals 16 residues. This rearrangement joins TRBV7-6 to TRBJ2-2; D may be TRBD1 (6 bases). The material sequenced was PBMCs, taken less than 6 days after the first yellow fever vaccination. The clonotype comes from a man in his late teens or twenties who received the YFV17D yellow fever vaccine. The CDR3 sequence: CASSPRQATNTGELFF. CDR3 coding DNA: TGTGCCAGCAGCCCCAGACAGGCCACGAACACCGGGGAGCTGTTTTTT.